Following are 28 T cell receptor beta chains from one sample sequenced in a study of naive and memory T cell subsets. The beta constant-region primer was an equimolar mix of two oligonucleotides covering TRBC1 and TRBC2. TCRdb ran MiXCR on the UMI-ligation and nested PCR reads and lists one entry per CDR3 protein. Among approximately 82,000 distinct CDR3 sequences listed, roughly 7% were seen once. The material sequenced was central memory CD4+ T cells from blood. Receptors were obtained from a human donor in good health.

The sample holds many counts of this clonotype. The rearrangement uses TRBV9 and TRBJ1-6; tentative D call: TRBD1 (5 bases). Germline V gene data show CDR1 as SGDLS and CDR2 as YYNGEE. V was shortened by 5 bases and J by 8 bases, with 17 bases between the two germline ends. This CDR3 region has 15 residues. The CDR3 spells CASSSDPGMDSPLHF. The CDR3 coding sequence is TGTGCCAGCAGTAGCGACCCAGGGATGGATTCACCCCTCCACTTT. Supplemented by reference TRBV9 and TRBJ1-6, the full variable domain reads DSGVTQTPKHLITATGQRVTLRCSPRSGDLSVYWYQQSLDQGLQFLIQYYNGEERAKGNILERFSAQQFPDLHSELNLSSLELGDSALYFCASSSDPGMDSPLHFGNGTRLTVT.

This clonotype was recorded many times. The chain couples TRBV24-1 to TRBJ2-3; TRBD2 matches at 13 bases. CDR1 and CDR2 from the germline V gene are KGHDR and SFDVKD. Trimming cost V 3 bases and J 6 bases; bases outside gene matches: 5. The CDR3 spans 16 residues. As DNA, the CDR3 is TGTGCCACCAGTGATGAACTAGCGGGAGGGCCCGATACGCAGTATTTT. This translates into CATSDELAGGPDTQYF.

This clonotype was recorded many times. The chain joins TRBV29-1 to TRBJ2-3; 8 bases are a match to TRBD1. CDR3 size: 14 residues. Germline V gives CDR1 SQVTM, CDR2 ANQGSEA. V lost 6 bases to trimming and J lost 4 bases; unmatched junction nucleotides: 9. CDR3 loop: CSVRGQAVSDTQYF. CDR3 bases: TGCAGCGTACGGGGACAGGCGGTTTCAGATACGCAGTATTTT.

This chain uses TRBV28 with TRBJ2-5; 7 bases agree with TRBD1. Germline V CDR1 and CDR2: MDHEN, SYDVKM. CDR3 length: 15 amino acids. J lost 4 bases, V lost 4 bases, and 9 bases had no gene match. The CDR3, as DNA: TGTGCCAGCAGTTCTCGACAGGGAGTTAGAGAGACCCAGTACTTC. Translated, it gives CASSSRQGVRETQYF.

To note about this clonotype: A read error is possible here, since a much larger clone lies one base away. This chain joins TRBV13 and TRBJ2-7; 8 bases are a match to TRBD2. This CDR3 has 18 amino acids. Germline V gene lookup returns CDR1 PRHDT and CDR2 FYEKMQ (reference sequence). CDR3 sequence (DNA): TGTGCCAGCAGCCTTAGGCCTTCCCGTAGCGGGACCCCTTACGAGAAGTACTTC. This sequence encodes CASSLRPSRSGTPYEKYF.

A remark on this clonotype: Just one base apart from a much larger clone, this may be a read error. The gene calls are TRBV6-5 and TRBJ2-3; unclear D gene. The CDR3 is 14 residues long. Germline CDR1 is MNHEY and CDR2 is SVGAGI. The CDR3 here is CASSYELAKDTLYF. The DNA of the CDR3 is TGTGCCAGCAGTTACGAGCTGGCAAAAGATACGCTGTATTTT.

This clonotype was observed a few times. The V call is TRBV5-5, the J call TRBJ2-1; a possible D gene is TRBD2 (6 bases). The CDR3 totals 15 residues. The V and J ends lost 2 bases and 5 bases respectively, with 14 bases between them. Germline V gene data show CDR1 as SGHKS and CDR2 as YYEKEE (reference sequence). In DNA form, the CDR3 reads TGTGCCAGCAGCTTTTTTCTAGCGATCGACAATGAGCAGTTCTTC. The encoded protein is CASSFFLAIDNEQFF.

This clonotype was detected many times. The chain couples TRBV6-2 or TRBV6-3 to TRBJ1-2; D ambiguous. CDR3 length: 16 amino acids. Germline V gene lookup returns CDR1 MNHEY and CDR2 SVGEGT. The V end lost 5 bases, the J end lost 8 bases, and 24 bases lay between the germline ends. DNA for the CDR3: TGTGCCAGCAGTCGTCGGGCCTTGAGGCCCAGCGGAGGCTACACCTTC. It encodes CASSRRALRPSGGYTF.

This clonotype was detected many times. The CDR3 sequence is CASSSFTALSEAFF. CDR3 nucleotides: TGTGCCAGCAGCTCGTTCACAGCCCTTTCTGAAGCTTTCTTT. The rearrangement links TRBV7-9 to TRBJ1-1, with D unclear. Germline CDR1 SEHNR, CDR2 FQNEAQ (reference sequence). Trimming shortened V by 4 bases and J by 6 bases, and 15 bases separated the two germline ends. The CDR3 is 14 amino acids.

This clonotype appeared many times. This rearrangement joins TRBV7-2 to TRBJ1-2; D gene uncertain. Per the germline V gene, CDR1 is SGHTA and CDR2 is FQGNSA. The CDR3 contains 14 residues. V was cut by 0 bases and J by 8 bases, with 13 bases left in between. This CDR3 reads CASSLASKSDGYTF. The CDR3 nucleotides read TGTGCCAGCAGCTTAGCTTCCAAGAGCGACGGCTACACCTTC. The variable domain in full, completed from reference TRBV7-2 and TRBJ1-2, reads GAGVSQSPSNKVTEKGKDVELRCDPISGHTALYWYRQSLGQGLEFLIYFQGNSAPDKSGLPSDRFSAERTGGSVSTLTIQRTQQEDSAVYLCASSLASKSDGYTFGSGTRLTVV.

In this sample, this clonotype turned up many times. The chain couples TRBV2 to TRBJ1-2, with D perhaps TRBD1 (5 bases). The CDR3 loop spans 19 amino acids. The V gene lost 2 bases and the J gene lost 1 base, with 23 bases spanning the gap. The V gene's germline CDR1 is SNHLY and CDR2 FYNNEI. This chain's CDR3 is CASSELGVRYRPDNYGYTF. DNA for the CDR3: TGTGCCAGCAGTGAATTGGGGGTTAGATACAGACCGGATAACTATGGCTACACCTTC.

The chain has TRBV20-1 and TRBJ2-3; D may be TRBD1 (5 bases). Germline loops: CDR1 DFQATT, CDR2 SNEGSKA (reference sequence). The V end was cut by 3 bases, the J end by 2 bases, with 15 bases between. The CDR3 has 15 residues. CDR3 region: CSASQGLRSTDTQYF. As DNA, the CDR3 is TGCAGTGCTAGTCAGGGCCTTAGGTCCACAGATACGCAGTATTTT.

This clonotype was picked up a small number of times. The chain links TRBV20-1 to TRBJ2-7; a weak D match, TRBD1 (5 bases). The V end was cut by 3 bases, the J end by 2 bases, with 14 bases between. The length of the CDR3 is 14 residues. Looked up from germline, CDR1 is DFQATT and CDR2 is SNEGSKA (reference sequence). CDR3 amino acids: CSASMSTATYEQYF. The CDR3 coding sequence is TGCAGTGCTAGCATGTCGACAGCGACCTACGAGCAGTACTTC.

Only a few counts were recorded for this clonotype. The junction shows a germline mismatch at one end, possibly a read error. This CDR3 reads CASSPDTHTQYF. The DNA for the CDR3 is TGTGCCAGCAGCCCAGACACACATACGCAGTATTTT. The V gene is TRBV7-2, the J gene TRBJ2-3; D remains ambiguous. This CDR3 spans 12 amino acids. Germline V gives CDR1 SGHTA, CDR2 FQGNSA.

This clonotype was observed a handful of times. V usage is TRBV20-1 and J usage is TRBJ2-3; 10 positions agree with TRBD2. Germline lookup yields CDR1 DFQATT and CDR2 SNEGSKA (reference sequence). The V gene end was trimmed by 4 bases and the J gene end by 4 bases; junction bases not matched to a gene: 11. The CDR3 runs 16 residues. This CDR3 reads CSAMSGGAGKADTQYF. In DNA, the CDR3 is TGCAGTGCTATGAGCGGGGGGGCCGGCAAAGCAGATACGCAGTATTTT.

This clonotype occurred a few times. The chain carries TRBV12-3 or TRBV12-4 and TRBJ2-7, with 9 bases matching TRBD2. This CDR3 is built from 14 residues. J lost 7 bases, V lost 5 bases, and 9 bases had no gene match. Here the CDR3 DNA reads TGTGCCAGCAGTCCCGCGGGGGGGCTGGGGGAGCAGTACTTC. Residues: CASSPAGGLGEQYF.

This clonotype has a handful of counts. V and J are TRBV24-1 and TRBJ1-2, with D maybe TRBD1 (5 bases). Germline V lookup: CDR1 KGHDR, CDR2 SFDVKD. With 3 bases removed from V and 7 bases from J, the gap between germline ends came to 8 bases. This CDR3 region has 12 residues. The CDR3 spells CATSDRDSGYTF. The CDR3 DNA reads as TGTGCCACCAGTGATCGAGACAGTGGCTACACCTTC.

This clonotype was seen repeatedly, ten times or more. The CDR3 DNA is TGCAGTGCCCCCTCGTTAGCGGGGGGAACGTACAATGAGCAGTTCTTC. Its translation: CSAPSLAGGTYNEQFF. V gene TRBV20-1 combines with J gene TRBJ2-1; 10 bases line up with TRBD2. This CDR3 is built from 16 residues. The V gene end was trimmed by 6 bases and the J gene end by 4 bases; junction bases not matched to a gene: 12. CDR1 and CDR2 (germline): DFQATT, SNEGSKA (reference sequence).

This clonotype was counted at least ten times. DNA of the CDR3: TGTGCCAGCAGCCAAGTAGGAACAGGGGGAGAGGAAGCTTTCTTT. Amino acids: CASSQVGTGGEEAFF. V usage is TRBV4-2 and J usage is TRBJ1-1; 8 positions match TRBD1. The germline V gene has CDR1 LGHNA and CDR2 YNFKEQ. V trimming: 1 base; J trimming: 8 bases; junction bases outside the gene matches: 9. The CDR3 has 15 residues.

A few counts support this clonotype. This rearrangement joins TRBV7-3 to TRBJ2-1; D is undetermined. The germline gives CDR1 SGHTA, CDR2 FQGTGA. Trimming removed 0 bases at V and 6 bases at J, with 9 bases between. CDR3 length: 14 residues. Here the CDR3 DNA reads TGTGCCAGCAGCTTAACTTTGGCTACCAATGAGCAGTTCTTC. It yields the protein CASSLTLATNEQFF. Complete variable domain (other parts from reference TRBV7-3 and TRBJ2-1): GAGVSQTPSNKVTEKGKYVELRCDPISGHTALYWYRQSLGQGPEFLIYFQGTGAADDSGLPNDRFFAVRPEGSVSTLKIQRTERGDSAVYLCASSLTLATNEQFFGPGTRLTVL.

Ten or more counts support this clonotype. The CDR3 nucleotides are TGTGCCAGCAGCCAAGGTCCGGGGTATCAGTCACCCCTCCACTTT. Residues: CASSQGPGYQSPLHF. The V and J genes are TRBV3-1 and TRBJ1-6; D remains ambiguous. V lost 1 base, J lost 10 bases, and 14 bases lay in between. This CDR3 has 15 residues. Per germline, CDR1 LGHDT and CDR2 YNNKEL (reference sequence).

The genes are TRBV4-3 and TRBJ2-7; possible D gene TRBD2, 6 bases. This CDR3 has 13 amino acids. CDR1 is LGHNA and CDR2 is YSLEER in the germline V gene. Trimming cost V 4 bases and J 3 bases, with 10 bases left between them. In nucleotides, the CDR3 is TGCGCCAGCAGCCCCCAGGAGGGCTACGAGCAGTACTTC. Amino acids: CASSPQEGYEQYF.

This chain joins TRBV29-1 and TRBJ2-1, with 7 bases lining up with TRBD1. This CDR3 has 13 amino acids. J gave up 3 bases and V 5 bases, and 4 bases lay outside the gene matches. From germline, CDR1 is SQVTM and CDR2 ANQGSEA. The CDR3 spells CSVLPGGYNEQFF. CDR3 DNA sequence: TGCAGCGTTCTGCCAGGGGGCTACAATGAGCAGTTCTTC.

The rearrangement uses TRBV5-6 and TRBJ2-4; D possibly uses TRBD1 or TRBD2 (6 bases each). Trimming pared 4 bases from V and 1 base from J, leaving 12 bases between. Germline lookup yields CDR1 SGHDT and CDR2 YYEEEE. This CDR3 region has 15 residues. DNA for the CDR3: TGTGCCAGCAGCGAGGGGGGTTTGGCCAAAAACATTCAGTACTTC. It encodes CASSEGGLAKNIQYF. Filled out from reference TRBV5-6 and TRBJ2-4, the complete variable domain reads DAGVTQSPTHLIKTRGQQVTLRCSPKSGHDTVSWYQQALGQGPQFIFQYYEEEERQRGNFPDRFSGHQFPNYSSELNVNALLLGDSALYLCASSEGGLAKNIQYFGAGTRLSVL.

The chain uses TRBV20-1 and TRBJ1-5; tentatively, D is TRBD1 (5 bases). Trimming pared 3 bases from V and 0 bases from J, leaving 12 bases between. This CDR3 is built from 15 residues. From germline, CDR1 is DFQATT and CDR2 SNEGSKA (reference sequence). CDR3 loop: CSARRGENSNQPQHF. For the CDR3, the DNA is TGCAGTGCTAGGCGGGGGGAGAATAGCAATCAGCCCCAGCATTTT.

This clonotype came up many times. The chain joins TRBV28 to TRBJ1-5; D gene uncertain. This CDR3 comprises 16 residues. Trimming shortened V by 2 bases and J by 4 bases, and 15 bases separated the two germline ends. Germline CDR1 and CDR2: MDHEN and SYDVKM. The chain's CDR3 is CASSLDPRVGNQPQHF. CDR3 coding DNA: TGTGCCAGCAGTTTAGACCCCCGGGTTGGGAATCAGCCCCAGCATTTT.

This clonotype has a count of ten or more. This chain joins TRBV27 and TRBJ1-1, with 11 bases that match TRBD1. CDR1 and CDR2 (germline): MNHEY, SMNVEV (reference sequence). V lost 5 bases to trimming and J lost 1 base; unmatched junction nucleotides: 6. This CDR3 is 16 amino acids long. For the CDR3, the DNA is TGTGCCAGCAGTCCGGACAGGGGGCATCGGAACACTGAAGCTTTCTTT. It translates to CASSPDRGHRNTEAFF.

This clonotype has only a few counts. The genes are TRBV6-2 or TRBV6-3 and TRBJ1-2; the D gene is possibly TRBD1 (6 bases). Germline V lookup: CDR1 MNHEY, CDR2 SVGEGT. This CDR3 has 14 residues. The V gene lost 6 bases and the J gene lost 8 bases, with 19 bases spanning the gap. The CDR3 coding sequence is TGTGCCAGCAGCCAAGACAGGCTCCGACGGGGCTACACCTTC. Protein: CASSQDRLRRGYTF.